This passage covers 12 T cell receptor beta chains from one sample sequenced in a study of human T cells and chemical hapten exposure. The time point here: pre-sensitization, week 0. As to treatment: therapeutic diphenylcyclopropenone sensitization with weekly scalp DPC. TCRdb re-analysed the RACE reads in MiXCR, keeping a single row per CDR3 protein. The sample has fewer than 300,000 distinct CDR3 sequences, about 8.6% seen once. The material was whole blood, obtained in connection with sensitization to the hapten diphenylcyclopropenone (DPC). These receptors were collected from a woman aged 40 to 50 with alopecia areata. Some clones in this sample may be carry-over from other donors' samples.

This clonotype has only a few counts. The J gene is TRBJ1-2, the V gene TRBV5-1; the D is unclear. The CDR3 covers 15 residues. CDR1 is SGHRS, CDR2 YFSETQ, per germline. Trimming left V 0 bases short and J 5 bases short, with 14 bases between. This CDR3 is CASSLESGGKYGYTF. The DNA of the CDR3 is TGCGCCAGCAGCTTGGAGTCTGGCGGAAAGTATGGCTACACCTTC.

V usage is TRBV11-2 and J usage is TRBJ2-7, with TRBD2 identical over 7 bases. V gave up 5 bases and J gave up 2 bases; unmatched junction bases: 12. Per germline, CDR1 SGHAT and CDR2 FQNNGV. The CDR3 totals 16 residues. Here the CDR3 DNA reads TGTGCCAGCAGCCCCGTCGCGGGAGTCGGTGCCTACGAGCAGTACTTC. Its translation: CASSPVAGVGAYEQYF.

This clonotype was counted between two and nine times. The chain carries TRBV28 and TRBJ1-5; tentatively, D is TRBD1 (5 bases). V was clipped by 5 bases and J by 7 bases, with 21 bases between them. Germline-derived CDR1 and CDR2 are MDHEN and SYDVKM. The CDR3 length is 16 residues. The CDR3 sequence is CASSPALGEGPQPQHF. CDR3 DNA sequence: TGTGCCAGCAGTCCTGCCTTGGGGGAAGGCCCACAGCCCCAGCATTTT.

This clonotype was detected ten times or more. The V and J genes are TRBV5-4 and TRBJ1-1, with D unresolved. Germline V gene data show CDR1 as SGHNT and CDR2 as YYREEE (reference sequence). V dropped 0 bases and J dropped 3 bases, with 3 bases sitting between them. The length of the CDR3 is 12 residues. CDR3 sequence reads: CASSLEDTEAFF. The DNA of the CDR3 is TGTGCCAGCAGCTTGGAGGACACTGAAGCTTTCTTT. The entire variable domain, with the rest obtained from reference TRBV5-4 and TRBJ1-1, is as follows: ETGVTQSPTHLIKTRGQQVTLRCSSQSGHNTVSWYQQALGQGPQFIFQYYREEENGRGNFPPRFSGLQFPNYSSELNVNALELDDSALYLCASSLEDTEAFFGQGTRLTVV.

This clonotype was seen at least ten times. This chain links TRBV7-2 with TRBJ2-7; the D is unclear. Germline CDR1 is SGHTA and CDR2 is FQGNSA. The CDR3 loop spans 12 amino acids. Trimming took 3 bases from V and 5 from J, leaving 8 bases between them. CDR3 sequence reads: CASSLARHEQYF. CDR3 DNA sequence: TGTGCCAGCAGCTTGGCCCGCCACGAGCAGTACTTC.

This clonotype was picked up a small number of times. V and J are TRBV29-1 and TRBJ1-1; 7 bases align to TRBD1. The CDR3 loop spans 11 amino acids. Trimming at V came to 6 bases and at J to 5 bases, leaving 3 bases not matched to a gene. Germline CDR1 SQVTM, CDR2 ANQGSEA. The CDR3 is CSVLQGTEAFF. Here the CDR3 DNA reads TGCAGCGTCCTACAGGGGACTGAAGCTTTCTTT. The full variable domain, in which reference TRBV29-1 and TRBJ1-1 provide the parts outside the CDR3, is SAVISQKPSRDICQRGTSLTIQCQVDSQVTMMFWYRQQPGQSLTLIATANQGSEATYESGFVIDKFPISRPNLTFSTLTVSNMSPEDSSIYLCSVLQGTEAFFGQGTRLTVV.

This rearrangement joins TRBV7-2 to TRBJ1-2; TRBD1 matches at 9 bases. The CDR3 length is 19 residues. Trimming cost V 2 bases and J 4 bases; bases outside gene matches: 17. In germline, CDR1 is SGHTA, CDR2 FQGNSA. CDR3 DNA: TGTGCCAGCAGCTTATTACCCCCCGCGACAGGGGGTTTGGGCTATGGCTACACCTTC. Its translation: CASSLLPPATGGLGYGYTF. Drawing the rest from reference TRBV7-2 and TRBJ1-2, the complete variable domain is GAGVSQSPSNKVTEKGKDVELRCDPISGHTALYWYRQSLGQGLEFLIYFQGNSAPDKSGLPSDRFSAERTGGSVSTLTIQRTQQEDSAVYLCASSLLPPATGGLGYGYTFGSGTRLTVV.

This clonotype was recorded a few times. The genes are TRBV7-2 and TRBJ2-1; 13 bases are shared with TRBD2. The CDR3 runs 16 residues. Losses at the gene ends were 4 bases for V and 8 bases for J; bases not matched to a gene: 8. CDR1 is SGHTA, CDR2 FQGNSA, per germline. The CDR3 nucleotides are TGTGCCAGCAGCTCTCGGACTAGCGGGAGAGTGTATGAGCAGTTCTTC. It specifies CASSSRTSGRVYEQFF.

This clonotype occurred a few times. The chain recombines TRBV11-1 with TRBJ2-6, with D unclear. The CDR3 runs 16 residues. Trimming took off 4 bases at V and 2 bases at J, with 12 bases between the two ends. Looked up from germline, CDR1 is SGHAT and CDR2 is FQDESV (reference sequence). This CDR3 is CASSSRVQTGANVLTF. For the CDR3, the DNA is TGTGCCAGCAGCTCCAGAGTACAGACTGGGGCCAACGTCCTGACTTTC.

The V and J genes are TRBV6-2 or TRBV6-3 and TRBJ2-3; the D gene could be TRBD1 or TRBD2 (5 bases each). Germline CDR1 and CDR2: MNHEY and SVGEGT. The germline V and J ends were trimmed by 0 bases and 2 bases, with 15 bases remaining between them. The CDR3 loop spans 17 amino acids. The CDR3 is CASSYSTRGPLTDTQYF. The CDR3 coding sequence is TGTGCCAGCAGTTACTCGACGAGGGGCCCCCTCACAGATACGCAGTATTTT.

The chain combines TRBV12-3 or TRBV12-4 with TRBJ2-2, with 10 bases fitting TRBD1. The CDR3 totals 18 residues. V lost 5 bases, J lost 0 bases, and 9 bases stayed unmatched. Here the CDR3 DNA reads TGTGCCAGCAGTCCCTTTGGGGGACAGGGGACGAACACCGGGGAGCTGTTTTTT. Protein sequence: CASSPFGGQGTNTGELFF.

This clonotype turned up a few times. The chain carries TRBV4-2 and TRBJ2-5, with a possible D match to TRBD1 (6 bases). This CDR3 has 16 amino acids. CDR1 LGHNA and CDR2 YNFKEQ come from the germline V gene. V was cut by 2 bases and J by 5 bases, with 18 bases left in between. CDR3 nucleotides: TGTGCCAGCAGCCAATCGTTGCAGGGGCTGGGTGAGACCCAGTACTTC. Translated: CASSQSLQGLGETQYF.